Listed below are T cell receptor beta chains from one sample, sequenced in a study of T cell responses to AZD1222 COVID-19 vaccine. Clones were read by immunoSEQ multiplex PCR, and TCRdb kept only the in-frame ones, dropping some. The sample has around 77,000 clones; about nine tenths are singletons. The input for sequencing was peripheral blood, taken on day 0 of AZD1222 vaccination. The receptor source for this set is an adult in good health. Each CDR3 is given with its conserved first and last residue. A D gene is named only where the DNA matches it firmly. Size tells how often a clone was seen (once, few, many) or the class of an expanded clone, and some rows leave it out.

cdr3_nt: TGCGCCAGCAGCACCGGATCTAGCGGGGGGACAGATACGCAGTATTTT
cdr3_aa: CASSTGSSGGTDTQYF
j_call: TRBJ2-3
v_call: TRBV5-1
d_call: TRBD2
clone_size: -

cdr3_nt: TGTGCCAGCAGCTTAACCGGGAGCTCCTATAATTCACCCCTCCACTTT
cdr3_aa: CASSLTGSSYNSPLHF
j_call: TRBJ1-6
v_call: TRBV11-1
d_call: -
clone_size: once

cdr3_nt: TGTGCCTGGAGTGCCCGGACAGGGCCCGGCAAGTACTTC
cdr3_aa: CAWSARTGPGKYF
j_call: TRBJ2-7
v_call: TRBV30
d_call: TRBD1
clone_size: -

cdr3_nt: TGTGCCAGCAGTTACAGGAGCATGAACACTGAAGCTTTCTTT
cdr3_aa: CASSYRSMNTEAFF
j_call: TRBJ1-1
v_call: TRBV2
d_call: -
clone_size: -

cdr3_nt: TGTGCCAGCAGTGTACGGCAGGGCAGAAACTACGAGCAGTACTTC
cdr3_aa: CASSVRQGRNYEQYF
j_call: TRBJ2-7
v_call: TRBV2
d_call: -
clone_size: -

cdr3_nt: TGTGCCAGCAGTGAAGGACAGGGTCTTTACTACGAGCAGTACTTC
cdr3_aa: CASSEGQGLYYEQYF
j_call: TRBJ2-7
v_call: TRBV2
d_call: TRBD1
clone_size: -

cdr3_nt: TGTGCCAGCAGTGAAGGACTGAATAGCAATCAGCCCCAGCATTTT
cdr3_aa: CASSEGLNSNQPQHF
j_call: TRBJ1-5
v_call: TRBV6-1
d_call: -
clone_size: few

cdr3_nt: TGTGCCAGTAGTGGGGCCTGGGGGGTAGAGGAAGCTTTCTTT
cdr3_aa: CASSGAWGVEEAFF
j_call: TRBJ1-1
v_call: TRBV19
d_call: -
clone_size: -

cdr3_nt: TGTGCCAGCAGTGAATGGGGACAGGGAAGCGAGCAGTACTTC
cdr3_aa: CASSEWGQGSEQYF
j_call: TRBJ2-7
v_call: TRBV2
d_call: TRBD1
clone_size: -

cdr3_nt: TGTGCCACCTTCAATGGGCTAGGCACTGAAGCTTTCTTT
cdr3_aa: CATFNGLGTEAFF
j_call: TRBJ1-1
v_call: TRBV28
d_call: -
clone_size: -

cdr3_nt: TGTGCCGGACGGACAACTAGTAATTCACCCCTCCACTTT
cdr3_aa: CAGRTTSNSPLHF
j_call: TRBJ1-6
v_call: TRBV2
d_call: -
clone_size: -

cdr3_nt: TGTGCCAGTAGTTTCCGACAGGGTCGGGGCTACGAGCAGTACTTC
cdr3_aa: CASSFRQGRGYEQYF
j_call: TRBJ2-7
v_call: TRBV19
d_call: TRBD1
clone_size: -

cdr3_nt: TGTGCCAGCAGCCAAGTGGCTCAGGGGTCGAGGGAGACCCAGTACTTC
cdr3_aa: CASSQVAQGSRETQYF
j_call: TRBJ2-5
v_call: TRBV4-2
d_call: -
clone_size: -

cdr3_nt: TGTGCCAGCAGCTTGAGTAACAGGCAGAACTATGGCTACACCTTC
cdr3_aa: CASSLSNRQNYGYTF
j_call: TRBJ1-2
v_call: TRBV5-5
d_call: -
clone_size: few

cdr3_nt: TGTGCCAGCAACCGTTGGGCAGATACGCAGTATTTT
cdr3_aa: CASNRWADTQYF
j_call: TRBJ2-3
v_call: TRBV5-4
d_call: -
clone_size: -

cdr3_nt: TGCGCCAGCAGCGGCAGTTATAGCAATCAGCCCCAGCATTTT
cdr3_aa: CASSGSYSNQPQHF
j_call: TRBJ1-5
v_call: TRBV5-1
d_call: -
clone_size: -

cdr3_nt: TGTGCCAGCAGCTTAGTGATCAGGGGCGAGCAGTACTTC
cdr3_aa: CASSLVIRGEQYF
j_call: TRBJ2-7
v_call: TRBV7-2
d_call: -
clone_size: -

cdr3_nt: TGTGCCAGCAGCCTACAGGGAACCCAAGAGACCCAGTACTTC
cdr3_aa: CASSLQGTQETQYF
j_call: TRBJ2-5
v_call: TRBV7-2
d_call: -
clone_size: -

cdr3_nt: TGTGCCAGCAGCCAGGACCGTGGAAACACCATATATTTT
cdr3_aa: CASSQDRGNTIYF
j_call: TRBJ1-3
v_call: TRBV7-9
d_call: -
clone_size: -

cdr3_nt: TGTGCCAGCAGCTTGGCGGTATTAACAGGGGGGCGCACAGATACGCAGTATTTT
cdr3_aa: CASSLAVLTGGRTDTQYF
j_call: TRBJ2-3
v_call: TRBV5-5
d_call: TRBD1
clone_size: -

cdr3_nt: TGTGCCTGGAGAATCTTTCGCAATTCACCCCTCCACTTT
cdr3_aa: CAWRIFRNSPLHF
j_call: TRBJ1-6
v_call: TRBV30
d_call: -
clone_size: -

cdr3_nt: TGTGCCTGGAGTGTACGGGGGGTAGGAGCGGACTATGGCTACACCTTC
cdr3_aa: CAWSVRGVGADYGYTF
j_call: TRBJ1-2
v_call: TRBV30
d_call: -
clone_size: -

cdr3_nt: TGTGCCAGCAGCCCCGGCGCGGGACAAAGGTATGGCTACACCTTC
cdr3_aa: CASSPGAGQRYGYTF
j_call: TRBJ1-2
v_call: TRBV6-5
d_call: -
clone_size: -

cdr3_nt: TGTGCCAGCAGCAACCAACTAGCGGGGGCCCCCTCGGAGACCCAGTACTTC
cdr3_aa: CASSNQLAGAPSETQYF
j_call: TRBJ2-5
v_call: TRBV7-2
d_call: TRBD2
clone_size: few

cdr3_nt: TGTGCCAGCAGCTTAATCCTCTGGACAGTTAAAGAGACCCAGTACTTC
cdr3_aa: CASSLILWTVKETQYF
j_call: TRBJ2-5
v_call: TRBV7-9
d_call: -
clone_size: -

cdr3_nt: TGTGCCAGTAGTATAGGGGCCGGGACAGGGGGCACCGGGGAGCTGTTTTTT
cdr3_aa: CASSIGAGTGGTGELFF
j_call: TRBJ2-2
v_call: TRBV19
d_call: TRBD1
clone_size: -